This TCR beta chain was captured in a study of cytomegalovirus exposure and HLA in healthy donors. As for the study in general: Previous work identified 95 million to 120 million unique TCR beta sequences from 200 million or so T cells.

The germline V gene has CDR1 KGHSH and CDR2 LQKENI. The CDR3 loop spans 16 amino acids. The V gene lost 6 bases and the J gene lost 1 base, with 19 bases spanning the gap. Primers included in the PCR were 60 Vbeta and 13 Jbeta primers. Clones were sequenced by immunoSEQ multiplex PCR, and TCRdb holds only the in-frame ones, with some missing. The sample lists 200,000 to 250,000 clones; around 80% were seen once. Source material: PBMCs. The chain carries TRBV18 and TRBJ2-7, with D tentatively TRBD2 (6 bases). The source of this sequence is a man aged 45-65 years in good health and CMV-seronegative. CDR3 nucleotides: TGTGCCAGCTCCCCAACACCTCCCGGGGGATCCTACGAGCAGTACTTC. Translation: CASSPTPPGGSYEQYF.